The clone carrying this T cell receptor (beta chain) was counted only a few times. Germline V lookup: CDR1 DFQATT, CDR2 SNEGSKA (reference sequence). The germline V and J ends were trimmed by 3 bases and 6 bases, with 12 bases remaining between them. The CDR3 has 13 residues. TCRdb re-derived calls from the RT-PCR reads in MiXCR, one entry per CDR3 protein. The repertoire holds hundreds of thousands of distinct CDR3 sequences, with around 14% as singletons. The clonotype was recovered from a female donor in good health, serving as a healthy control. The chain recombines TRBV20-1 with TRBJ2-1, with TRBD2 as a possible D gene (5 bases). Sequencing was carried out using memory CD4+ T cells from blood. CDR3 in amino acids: CSARGERLNEQFF. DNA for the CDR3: TGCAGTGCTAGGGGAGAGCGTCTCAATGAGCAGTTCTTC.